The present T cell receptor beta chain was sequenced within a study of CD8 T cells in Susac syndrome. Controls matched for age and sex were healthy donors. The authors negatively isolated CD8+ and CD4+ T cells and FACS-enriched TEMRA cells. V shed 4 bases and J shed 3 bases, with 12 bases lying between them. CDR3 length: 15 amino acids. Germline loops: CDR1 LGHDT, CDR2 YNNKEL (reference sequence). Random hexamers were used to reverse transcribe roughly 0.5 to 1 ug of RNA. TCRdb processed the immunoSEQ multiplex PCR reads anew with MiXCR; each CDR3 protein has one entry. The sample records more than 120,000 distinct CDR3 sequences, 94% being singletons.

Sample: CD4+ T cells from PBMCs. This sequence joins TRBV3-1 and TRBJ2-2; D is undetermined. The sequence was collected from a human donor in good health. CDR3 bases: TGTGCCAGCAGCCGTCTCCAGTTAGACACCGGGGAGCTGTTTTTT. This gives the protein CASSRLQLDTGELFF.